A single sample gave rise to the 20 T cell receptor beta chains below, sequenced in a study of blood T cell repertoires in COVID-19. Data came from immunoSEQ multiplex PCR; TCRdb stores just in-frame clones and leaves some out. The sample consists of fewer than 200,000 clones, about 88% of them appearing once. Source material: PBMCs or T cells enriched from blood (not recorded which). The receptors were gathered from a woman younger than 30 who had recovered from COVID-19.

This clone appeared once. V is TRBV18 and J is TRBJ2-1, with D possibly matching TRBD2 (6 bases). Trimming stripped 4 bases from V and 7 bases from J, with 14 bases between. The CDR3 runs to 14 residues. Germline CDR1 is KGHSH and CDR2 is LQKENI. Here the CDR3 DNA reads TGTGCCAGCTCACGTGGGGAGGCGGGTAATGAGCAGTTCTTC. It codes for CASSRGEAGNEQFF.

The rearrangement links TRBV11-2 to TRBJ2-1; possibly TRBD2 for D (6 bases). The V gene's germline CDR1 is SGHAT and CDR2 FQNNGV. Trimming cost V 3 bases and J 0 bases, with 12 bases left between them. The CDR3 length is 16 residues. The CDR3 nucleotides are TGTGCCAGCAGCTTCTTTGGGGAGGTCTCCTACAATGAGCAGTTCTTC. Amino acid sequence: CASSFFGEVSYNEQFF.

The chain couples TRBV6-6 to TRBJ2-2; 9 bases agree with TRBD1. This CDR3 is 16 amino acids long. The germline V gene encodes CDR1 MNHNY and CDR2 SVGAGI (reference sequence). After removal of 11 bases from V and 7 bases from J, the junction contained 17 bases not matched to a gene. The DNA for the CDR3 is TGTGCCGTGTTTGATTGGGACAGGGTCAACGGCGGGGAGCTGTTTTTT. Its protein is CAVFDWDRVNGGELFF.

The chain couples TRBV5-1 to TRBJ2-5; 9 bases fit TRBD2. This CDR3 has 15 amino acids. Trimming removed 0 bases from V and 6 bases from J; junction bases left unmatched: 6. Germline CDR1 reads SGHRS; CDR2 reads YFSETQ. DNA for the CDR3: TGCGCCAGCAGCTTGGTGGCGGGGGGGCCACAGACCCAGTACTTC. It specifies CASSLVAGGPQTQYF.

The V call is TRBV2, the J call TRBJ1-2, with unresolved D. V lost 7 bases and J lost 3, with 9 bases in between. The CDR3 has 12 amino acids. Germline CDR1 reads SNHLY; CDR2 reads FYNNEI. The chain's CDR3 is CASTREDYGYTF. The CDR3 DNA sequence: TGTGCCAGCACAAGGGAGGACTATGGCTACACCTTC.

This clone has only one observation. The chain is built from TRBV5-4 and TRBJ2-7; 9 bases are shared with TRBD2. The V and J ends lost 4 bases and 6 bases, in that order; junction bases with no gene match: 14. CDR1 SGHNT and CDR2 YYREEE come from the germline V gene (reference sequence). CDR3 length equals 16 residues. The CDR3 loop is CASSPDGSGSGREQYF. For the CDR3, the DNA is TGTGCCAGCAGCCCCGATGGTAGCGGGAGTGGCCGCGAGCAGTACTTC. The full variable domain, in which reference TRBV5-4 and TRBJ2-7 provide the parts outside the CDR3, is ETGVTQSPTHLIKTRGQQVTLRCSSQSGHNTVSWYQQALGQGPQFIFQYYREEENGRGNFPPRFSGLQFPNYSSELNVNALELDDSALYLCASSPDGSGSGREQYFGPGTRLTVT.

V usage is TRBV10-3 and J usage is TRBJ1-5; weak D call: TRBD1 (6 bases). From germline, CDR1 is ENHRY and CDR2 SYGVKD. Trimming removed 2 bases from V and 5 bases from J, with 10 bases in between. CDR3 length: 14 amino acids. The CDR3 DNA is TGTGCCATCAGTGAGAGACAGGAGGATCAGCCCCAGCATTTT. It yields the protein CAISERQEDQPQHF.

The rearrangement joins TRBV21-1 to TRBJ1-1; TRBD1, the D gene given by the table, was not confirmed from the DNA. TRBV21-1 is designated a pseudogene. CDR3 length: 11 residues. CDR3 sequence reads: CASTLTGKAFF. CDR3 coding DNA: TGTGCCAGCACCTTGACAGGAAAAGCTTTCTTT.

This clone was recorded once. The chain recombines TRBV4-1 with TRBJ2-5; D is perhaps TRBD1 (6 bases). The CDR3 sequence is 13 residues long. V was clipped by 0 bases and J by 4 bases, with 6 bases between them. Germline CDR1 is MGHRA and CDR2 is YSYEKL. Here the CDR3 DNA reads TGCGCCAGCAGCCAAGAACAGGGAGAGACCCAGTACTTC. Amino acids: CASSQEQGETQYF.

The J gene is TRBJ1-6, the V gene TRBV30, with a tentative D call TRBD1 (5 bases). CDR1 and CDR2 (germline): GTSNPN, SVGIG (reference sequence). This CDR3 has 16 residues. V was trimmed by 2 bases and J by 4 bases, leaving 15 bases between them. In DNA, the CDR3 is TGTGCCTGGAGTACTTCGCGGGGGAATTATAATTCACCCCTCCACTTT. Protein product: CAWSTSRGNYNSPLHF.

Notes on this clone: One end of the junction varies from germline; a read error may be responsible. CDR3 sequence: CASSPETDRSYRSIDGFEGF. The CDR3 DNA reads TGCGCCAGCAGCCCCGAAACGGACAGGTCCTACCGCTCCATTGATGGGTTTGAGGGTTTT. The chain links TRBV4-1 to TRBJ1-4, with 7 bases lining up with TRBD1. Germline CDR1 is MGHRA and CDR2 is YSYEKL. The CDR3 length is 20 residues.

The chain links TRBV12-3 or TRBV12-4 to TRBJ2-1; TRBD1 aligns across 7 bases. CDR3 length: 13 residues. J gave up 12 bases and V 3 bases, and 8 bases lay outside the gene matches. CDR3 DNA sequence: TGTGCCAGCAGTTTGGGGGAACGACAGGGGCAGTTCTTC. It specifies CASSLGERQGQFF.

This chain's CDR3 is CASSTRPWRGYQPQHF. CDR3 bases: TGTGCCAGCAGTACACGACCATGGCGGGGCTATCAGCCCCAGCATTTT. The gene calls are TRBV28 and TRBJ1-5; the D gene is possibly TRBD1 (5 bases). The germline V gene has CDR1 MDHEN and CDR2 SYDVKM. V was clipped by 5 bases and J by 5 bases, with 19 bases between them. The CDR3 runs 16 residues.

This chain connects TRBV7-8 to TRBJ2-1, with 10 bases fitting TRBD2. V lost 1 base, J lost 4 bases, and 10 bases stayed unmatched. CDR1 and CDR2 (germline): SGHVS, FQNEAQ. The CDR3 is 18 residues long. The CDR3 bases are TGTGCCAGCAGCTTAGAGAAGCGGGAGGGCCTCTGGTACAATGAGCAGTTCTTC. Translated, it gives CASSLEKREGLWYNEQFF.

The rearrangement links TRBV3-1 (or the pseudogene TRBV3-2) to TRBJ1-1; D is unclear. V lost 4 bases and J 2 bases, leaving 11 bases between the germline ends. Germline assignment: CDR1 LGHDT and CDR2 YNNKEL (reference sequence). The CDR3 sequence is 14 residues long. The CDR3 DNA reads as TGTGCCAGCAGCCCTCGGGGAGACAACACTGAAGCTTTCTTT. This sequence encodes CASSPRGDNTEAFF.

The V and J genes are TRBV27 and TRBJ2-1; D is undetermined. The CDR3 runs 13 residues. Germline-derived CDR1 and CDR2 are MNHEY and SMNVEV (reference sequence). Deletions cut 7 bases from V and 6 bases from J, with 13 bases between. CDR3 DNA: TGTGCCAGCACCTTATCACGAGGCAATGAGCAGTTCTTC. Its translation: CASTLSRGNEQFF.

This chain links TRBV19 with TRBJ1-5, with 9 nucleotides matching TRBD1. Germline V gives CDR1 LNHDA, CDR2 SQIVND (reference sequence). The CDR3 length is 16 residues. V was pared by 1 base and J by 5 bases, with 6 bases of the junction left unmatched. CDR3 nucleotide sequence: TGTGCCAGTAGTATAGCCACAGGGGGCAGGTATCAGCCCCAGCATTTT. This encodes CASSIATGGRYQPQHF.

The J gene is TRBJ2-7, the V gene TRBV6-5; 8 nucleotides align to TRBD1. Trimming at V came to 2 bases and at J to 3 bases, leaving 6 bases not matched to a gene. The CDR3 covers 15 residues. Germline V gives CDR1 MNHEY, CDR2 SVGAGI. The CDR3 here is CASSYEADRVYEQYF. For the CDR3, the DNA is TGTGCCAGCAGTTACGAGGCGGACAGGGTCTACGAGCAGTACTTC.

The chain is built from TRBV28 and TRBJ1-1; no firm D call. Germline lookup yields CDR1 MDHEN and CDR2 SYDVKM. The CDR3 totals 12 residues. The V and J ends lost 5 bases and 7 bases respectively, with 11 bases between them. The CDR3 here is CASSPNRIEAFF. The CDR3 DNA is TGTGCCAGCAGTCCTAACCGTATTGAAGCTTTCTTT. The variable domain in full, completed from reference TRBV28 and TRBJ1-1, reads DVKVTQSSRYLVKRTGEKVFLECVQDMDHENMFWYRQDPGLGLRLIYFSYDVKMKEKGDIPEGYSVSREKKERFSLILESASTNQTSMYLCASSPNRIEAFFGQGTRLTVV.

DNA of the CDR3: TGTGCCAGCAGTTACGGGACAGGGGGTGAAAAACTGTTTTTT. This encodes CASSYGTGGEKLFF. This chain joins TRBV6-5 and TRBJ1-4; 11 bases agree with TRBD1. The CDR3 loop spans 14 amino acids. Per the germline V gene, CDR1 is MNHEY and CDR2 is SVGAGI. The trim removed 2 bases at V and 7 bases at J, leaving 0 bases unmatched.